One TCR beta chain is described in this entry. Antigen: not known. The isolated RNA, all of it, was reverse transcribed, so expressed TCRB transcripts were what got sequenced. Assay: immunoSEQ multiplex PCR; the TCRdb copy retains only in-frame clones and omits some. The sample lists roughly 330,000 clones, roughly 14% occurring once. The CDR3 sequence is 17 residues long. Trimming removed 5 bases from V and 1 base from J, with 20 bases in between. The germline V gene encodes CDR1 MNHEY and CDR2 SMNVEV (reference sequence). The record originates from a study of beta chain features in type 1 diabetes. Study context: The patient and healthy donor groups were comparable for age, gender and cell yields. Overall study findings and caveats: Moderately but significantly shorter TCRB CDR3s were found in Type 1 diabetes patients in all four CD4+ subsets.

A single heparinised draw of roughly 100 mL on average was taken per donor. Sequencing input: naive CD4+ T cells from blood. This clonotype was sampled from a woman between 18 and 29 years old with type 1 diabetes. This sequence joins TRBV27 and TRBJ1-1; D is perhaps TRBD1 (6 bases). The chain's CDR3 is CASSPRQVGRSNTEAFF. The CDR3 nucleotides are TGTGCCAGCAGTCCCCGACAGGTTGGGCGGTCGAACACTGAAGCTTTCTTT.